This TCR beta chain stems from a study of cytomegalovirus exposure and HLA in healthy donors. Study-wide background: Unique TCRs numbering around 85 million, obtained from HLA-typed donors, made up an early data release. Findings of the study overall: The study recorded about 150 TCR beta chains that were cytomegalovirus-associated. Trimming of TCR beta V- and J-genes showed a link, identified in a later analysis, to a missense DCLRE1C variant.

This clone was observed a single time. Its antigen is still unknown. PCR used 60 Vbeta primers and 13 Jbeta primers. Here immunoSEQ multiplex PCR was the method, and the copy in TCRdb shows in-frame clones only, minus some. Among about 120,000 clones listed, around four fifths were seen once. The V segment lost 5 bases and the J segment 3 bases; nucleotides outside the gene matches: 4. The CDR3 has 14 amino acids. Germline assignment: CDR1 SGHDN and CDR2 FVKESK. The sequenced sample consisted of PBMCs. The chain recombines TRBV14 with TRBJ1-3; 7 bases fit TRBD1. This TCR was recovered from a middle-aged man in good health and CMV-seronegative. CDR3 DNA sequence: TGTGCCAGCAGCAAAGGGGGCAGTGGAAACACCATATATTTT. It specifies CASSKGGSGNTIYF.